Following are 30 T cell receptor beta chains from one sample sequenced in a study of cytomegalovirus exposure and HLA in healthy donors. Vbeta (60) and Jbeta (13) primers were used in the PCR. TCRdb's table, derived via immunoSEQ multiplex PCR, lists solely in-frame clones and lacks some. The sample shows some 170,000 clones, 75% to 80% of them seen only once. Sequences were obtained from PBMCs. These receptors were taken from a man in his forties in good health and CMV-seropositive.

The chain recombines TRBV6-5 with TRBJ2-5; 9 bases fit TRBD2. The CDR3 is 15 amino acids. Germline values: CDR1 MNHEY, CDR2 SVGAGI. Unmatched junction bases numbered 2, after V lost 0 bases and J lost 3 bases. In nucleotides, the CDR3 is TGTGCCAGCAGTTACTCGCCTAGCGGGAAAGAGACCCAGTACTTC. Its translation: CASSYSPSGKETQYF.

The CDR3 DNA is TGTGCCAGCTCACCCCTCGGAGGGGAGGGCCACACCTTC. Its protein is CASSPLGGEGHTF. The chain carries TRBV18 and TRBJ1-2; D is possibly TRBD1 (5 bases). This CDR3 has 13 amino acids. CDR1 is KGHSH, CDR2 LQKENI, per germline. With 3 bases removed from V and 12 bases from J, the gap between germline ends came to 17 bases.

The V gene is TRBV11-2, the J gene TRBJ2-1, with TRBD2 as a possible D gene (5 bases). Deletions cut 1 base from V and 5 bases from J, with 12 bases between. This CDR3 has 15 residues. CDR1 is SGHAT, CDR2 FQNNGV, per germline. The CDR3: CASSLAGSYHNEQFF. Here the CDR3 DNA reads TGTGCCAGCAGCTTAGCGGGGAGCTACCACAATGAGCAGTTCTTC. Supplemented by reference TRBV11-2 and TRBJ2-1, the full variable domain reads EAGVAQSPRYKIIEKRQSVAFWCNPISGHATLYWYQQILGQGPKLLIQFQNNGVVDDSQLPKDRFSAERLKGVDSTLKIQPAKLEDSAVYLCASSLAGSYHNEQFFGPGTRLTVL.

This chain joins TRBV20-1 and TRBJ2-7, with D unresolved. The CDR3 sequence is 11 residues long. The germline V gene encodes CDR1 DFQATT and CDR2 SNEGSKA (reference sequence). V was trimmed by 7 bases and J by 1 base, leaving 8 bases between them. The DNA for the CDR3 is TGCAGTGTGGCTCATTCCTACGAGCAGTACTTC. Protein product: CSVAHSYEQYF.

The chain carries TRBV25-1 and TRBJ2-1; 10 positions match TRBD2. The CDR3 runs to 15 residues. From germline, CDR1 is MGHDK and CDR2 SYGVNS. V was pared by 6 bases and J by 4 bases, with 6 bases of the junction left unmatched. The DNA of the CDR3 is TGTGCCAGCAGGCCTAGGACTAGCGGTTACAATGAGCAGTTCTTC. This encodes CASRPRTSGYNEQFF.

The gene calls are TRBV2 and TRBJ2-3; D is possibly TRBD1 (6 bases). Germline V gives CDR1 SNHLY, CDR2 FYNNEI. CDR3 size: 13 residues. Trimming pared 1 base from V and 6 bases from J, leaving 8 bases between. DNA for the CDR3: TGTGCCAGCAGTGAAGTGGGGGCCGATACGCAGTATTTT. Amino acid sequence: CASSEVGADTQYF. The full variable domain, rest sourced from reference TRBV2 and TRBJ2-3, is EPEVTQTPSHQVTQMGQEVILRCVPISNHLYFYWYRQILGQKVEFLVSFYNNEISEKSEIFDDQFSVERPDGSNFTLKIRSTKLEDSAMYFCASSEVGADTQYFGPGTRLTVL.

The DNA for the CDR3 is TGCGCCAGCAGCCAACCGACTGGCGGGATCACTGCCTACGAGCAGTACTTC. It yields the protein CASSQPTGGITAYEQYF. This chain links TRBV4-1 with TRBJ2-7; TRBD2 might be the D (6 bases). The CDR3 runs to 17 residues. The V gene's germline CDR1 is MGHRA and CDR2 YSYEKL. Deletions cut 2 bases from V and 2 bases from J, with 19 bases between.

The chain uses TRBV25-1 and TRBJ2-7; 9 nucleotides line up with TRBD1. This CDR3 is 14 amino acids long. The ends lost 4 bases at V and 4 bases at J; junction bases unmatched: 5. CDR1 is MGHDK, CDR2 SYGVNS, per germline. This CDR3 reads CASSAGTGTYEQYF. CDR3 in DNA: TGTGCCAGCAGTGCCGGGACAGGGACATACGAGCAGTACTTC.

The chain uses TRBV5-5 and TRBJ2-7; 8 nucleotides match TRBD1. This CDR3 has 14 residues. V trimming: 0 bases; J trimming: 3 bases; junction bases outside the gene matches: 2. Germline V CDR1 and CDR2: SGHKS, YYEKEE (reference sequence). The CDR3 loop is CASSLGDRGYEQYF. The CDR3 DNA follows: TGTGCCAGCAGCTTGGGAGACAGGGGCTACGAGCAGTACTTC.

A few counts support this clone. The rearrangement joins TRBV7-9 to TRBJ1-2; 9 bases align to TRBD1. The CDR3 is 14 amino acids. The trim removed 3 bases at V and 4 bases at J, leaving 3 bases unmatched. Germline V lookup: CDR1 SEHNR, CDR2 FQNEAQ (reference sequence). CDR3 sequence reads: CASSLVQGAYGYTF. In DNA, the CDR3 is TGTGCCAGCAGCTTGGTACAGGGGGCCTATGGCTACACCTTC.

This chain joins TRBV2 and TRBJ1-5; maybe TRBD1 (5 bases). Trimming took off 5 bases at V and 1 base at J, with 9 bases between the two ends. The CDR3 loop spans 14 amino acids. Germline V gives CDR1 SNHLY, CDR2 FYNNEI. The CDR3 DNA reads as TGTGCCAGCAGTCCTCAGGGAAGCAATCAGCCCCAGCATTTT. It specifies CASSPQGSNQPQHF.

This chain links TRBV23-1 with TRBJ2-4; perhaps TRBD1 as D (6 bases). TRBV23-1 is assigned to the ORF class and has an uncertain function. V was pared by 0 bases and J by 1 base, with 13 bases between. This CDR3 comprises 17 residues. DNA for the CDR3: TGCGCCAGCAGTCAATCCCGTCAGGGGTGGGCCAAAAACATTCAGTACTTC. Amino acid sequence: CASSQSRQGWAKNIQYF.

The J gene is TRBJ2-3, the V gene TRBV5-4; the D is unclear. This CDR3 is 15 amino acids long. The germline CDR1 and CDR2 sequences are SGHNT and YYREEE (reference sequence). Between the trimmed V and J ends, which lost 2 bases and 1 base, there was a span of 11 bases. The CDR3 DNA reads as TGTGCCAGCAGCTTAGAGACTCGGGGCACAGATACGCAGTATTTT. Translating it yields CASSLETRGTDTQYF.

The chain recombines TRBV6-1 with TRBJ1-2, with TRBD1 identical over 9 bases. J gave up 6 bases and V 6 bases, and 5 bases lay outside the gene matches. This CDR3 has 13 amino acids. Per germline, CDR1 MNHNS and CDR2 SASEGT. For the CDR3, the DNA is TGTGCCAGCAGGACACAGGGGGCAAATGGCTACACCTTC. Its translation: CASRTQGANGYTF.

J is TRBJ1-4 and V is TRBV27; tentative D call: TRBD1 (6 bases). The germline V gene has CDR1 MNHEY and CDR2 SMNVEV (reference sequence). This CDR3 is built from 13 residues. The V end lost 2 bases, the J end lost 7 bases, and 8 bases lay between the germline ends. CDR3 amino acids: CASSLRGFEKLFF. CDR3 in DNA: TGTGCCAGCAGTTTAAGGGGGTTTGAAAAACTGTTTTTT.

This CDR3 reads CASSESGGTDTQYF. In DNA, the CDR3 is TGTGCCAGCAGTGAGTCGGGAGGGACAGATACGCAGTATTTT. The chain links TRBV2 to TRBJ2-3; 8 bases agree with TRBD2. The germline CDR1 and CDR2 sequences are SNHLY and FYNNEI. Trimming removed 3 bases from V and 3 bases from J; junction bases left unmatched: 2. The CDR3 runs 14 residues.

This clone occurred a few times. This chain joins TRBV6-1 and TRBJ2-3, with TRBD2 matching 8 bases. The germline gives CDR1 MNHNS, CDR2 SASEGT. Unmatched junction bases numbered 10, after V lost 6 bases and J lost 5 bases. The CDR3 has 15 amino acids. The CDR3 DNA reads TGTGCCAGCAGACCCCGGGAGGGGGGGCAAGATACGCAGTATTTT. Amino acids: CASRPREGGQDTQYF.

This chain uses TRBV6-1 with TRBJ2-2, with TRBD2 as a possible D gene (6 bases). The ends were cut back, 4 bases at V and 4 bases at J, with 16 bases in the middle. This CDR3 is built from 16 residues. Germline V gene sequence: CDR1 MNHNS, CDR2 SASEGT. The CDR3 bases are TGTGCCAGCAGTGTATTGACTAGGGTCGGCACCGGGGAGCTGTTTTTT. This encodes CASSVLTRVGTGELFF.

The chain combines TRBV11-2 with TRBJ2-7, with a tentative D call TRBD1 (7 bases). The germline gives CDR1 SGHAT, CDR2 FQNNGV. The V end lost 6 bases, the J end lost 6 bases, and 15 bases lay between the germline ends. The CDR3 is 13 residues long. CDR3 loop: CASRPTGEAEQYF. The CDR3 DNA sequence: TGTGCCAGCAGGCCTACAGGGGAGGCCGAGCAGTACTTC.

In regard to this clone: Other DNA sequences in the same sample also yield this CDR3. The chain uses TRBV5-1 and TRBJ2-1, with 10 bases lining up with TRBD2. This CDR3 is 15 amino acids long. V lost 3 bases and J lost 4; bases outside the gene matches: 4. Germline lookup yields CDR1 SGHRS and CDR2 YFSETQ. CDR3 DNA: TGCGCCAGCAGCTCCGGACTAGCGGAATACAATGAGCAGTTCTTC. It translates to CASSSGLAEYNEQFF.

This clone was picked up one time. DNA for the CDR3: TGTGCCAGCAGGATCGAGTTCTCTGGGGCCAACGTCCTGACTTTC. This gives the protein CASRIEFSGANVLTF. The V call is TRBV6-6, the J call TRBJ2-6; D uncertain. With 6 bases removed from V and 0 bases from J, the gap between germline ends came to 9 bases. Germline V gives CDR1 MNHNY, CDR2 SVGAGI (reference sequence). CDR3 length equals 15 residues.

This clone was observed a single time. The chain carries TRBV19 and TRBJ2-3, with 11 bases aligning to TRBD1. CDR1 is LNHDA and CDR2 is SQIVND in the germline V gene (reference sequence). J was trimmed by 4 bases and V by 2 bases; bases with no gene match: 5. This CDR3 is 16 amino acids long. In nucleotides, the CDR3 is TGTGCCAGTAGTATACGGACAGGGGGCCGGCCAGATACGCAGTATTTT. It specifies CASSIRTGGRPDTQYF.

The genes are TRBV6-1 and TRBJ2-5, with TRBD1 matching 11 bases. From germline, CDR1 is MNHNS and CDR2 SASEGT. The CDR3 contains 15 residues. V was pared by 6 bases and J by 4 bases, with 7 bases of the junction left unmatched. The CDR3 reads CASRRPGTGGETQYF. The CDR3 DNA is TGTGCCAGCAGGCGGCCCGGGACAGGGGGAGAGACCCAGTACTTC.

The chain carries TRBV6-5 and TRBJ2-1; D is perhaps TRBD1 (5 bases). CDR1 is MNHEY and CDR2 is SVGAGI in the germline V gene. The CDR3 covers 13 residues. V lost 6 bases, J lost 4 bases, and 10 bases lay in between. The CDR3 DNA follows: TGTGCCAGCAGAGACAGTCCTTACAATGAGCAGTTCTTC. Amino acids: CASRDSPYNEQFF.

This chain connects TRBV5-1 to TRBJ2-5, with 7 bases lining up with TRBD2. The germline V gene has CDR1 SGHRS and CDR2 YFSETQ. V trimming: 7 bases; J trimming: 4 bases; junction bases outside the gene matches: 7. The CDR3 loop spans 13 amino acids. CDR3 loop: CASGAGARETQYF. In DNA form, the CDR3 reads TGCGCCAGCGGGGCGGGAGCACGAGAGACCCAGTACTTC.

The genes are TRBV28 and TRBJ2-7; maybe TRBD2 (6 bases). Deletions cut 7 bases from V and 0 bases from J, with 16 bases between. The CDR3 contains 15 residues. Germline CDR1 MDHEN, CDR2 SYDVKM. The CDR3 is CASTGGGTGSYEQYF. The CDR3 DNA reads TGTGCCAGCACCGGCGGCGGGACGGGCTCCTACGAGCAGTACTTC.

The chain joins TRBV28 to TRBJ2-1; 11 bases map to TRBD2. The ends lost 5 bases at V and 4 bases at J; junction bases unmatched: 13. This CDR3 contains 18 residues. Germline CDR1 reads MDHEN; CDR2 reads SYDVKM. The CDR3 DNA reads TGTGCCAGCAGTCCAACCACCGGGACTAGCGGAAATTACAATGAGCAGTTCTTC. Translation gives CASSPTTGTSGNYNEQFF.

The chain recombines TRBV12-5 with TRBJ2-7, with D hard to call. The ends were cut back, 1 base at V and 1 base at J, with 5 bases in the middle. The CDR3 spans 13 residues. Germline V gives CDR1 LGHNT, CDR2 FRNRAP. The CDR3 reads CASGLGGSYEQYF. The CDR3 region has the DNA TGTGCTAGTGGTTTGGGCGGATCCTACGAGCAGTACTTC.

This rearrangement joins TRBV29-1 to TRBJ1-1; D not resolved. V lost 7 bases, J lost 1 base, and 7 bases lay in between. Germline-derived CDR1 and CDR2 are SQVTM and ANQGSEA. This CDR3 comprises 11 residues. The CDR3 region is CSGRENTEAFF. The CDR3 DNA reads TGCAGCGGTCGGGAGAACACTGAAGCTTTCTTT.

The genes are TRBV5-1 and TRBJ2-1; 12 nucleotides agree with TRBD2. The CDR3 has 16 amino acids. CDR1 is SGHRS and CDR2 is YFSETQ in the germline V gene. V lost 4 bases and J lost 6; bases outside the gene matches: 8. The CDR3 DNA follows: TGCGCCAGCAGCGCCAGCCTAGCGGGAGGGACCAATGAGCAGTTCTTC. Its translation: CASSASLAGGTNEQFF.